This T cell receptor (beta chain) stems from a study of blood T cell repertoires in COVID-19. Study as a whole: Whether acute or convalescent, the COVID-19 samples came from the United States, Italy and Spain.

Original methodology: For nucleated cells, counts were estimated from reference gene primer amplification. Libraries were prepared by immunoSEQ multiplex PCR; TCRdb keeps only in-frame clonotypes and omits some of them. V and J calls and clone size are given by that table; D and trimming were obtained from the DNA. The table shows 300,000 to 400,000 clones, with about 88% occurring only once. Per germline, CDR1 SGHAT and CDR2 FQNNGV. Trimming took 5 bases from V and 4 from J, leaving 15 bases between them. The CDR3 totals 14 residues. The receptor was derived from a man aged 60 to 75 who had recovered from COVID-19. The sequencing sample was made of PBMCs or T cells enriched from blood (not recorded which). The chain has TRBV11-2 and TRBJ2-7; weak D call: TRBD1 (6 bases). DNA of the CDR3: TGTGCCAGCAGCCCCCAGAGGGGGTCATACGAGCAGTACTTC. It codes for CASSPQRGSYEQYF.